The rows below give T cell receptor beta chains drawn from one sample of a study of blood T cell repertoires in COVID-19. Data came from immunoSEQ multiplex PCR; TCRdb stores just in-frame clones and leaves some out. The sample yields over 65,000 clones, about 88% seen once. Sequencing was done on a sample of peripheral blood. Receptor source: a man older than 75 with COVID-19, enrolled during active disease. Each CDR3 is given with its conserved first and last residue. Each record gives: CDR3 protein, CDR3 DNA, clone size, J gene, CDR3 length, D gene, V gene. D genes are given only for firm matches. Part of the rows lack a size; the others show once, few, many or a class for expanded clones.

CDR3 protein: CASSFASGSVADTQYF; CDR3 DNA: TGTGCCAGCAGCTTTGCTAGCGGCTCAGTGGCAGATACGCAGTATTTT; clone size: NA; J gene: TRBJ2-3; CDR3 length: 16; D gene: TRBD2; V gene: TRBV7-2
CDR3 protein: CASSGGGQTNEQFF; CDR3 DNA: TGTGCCAGCAGTGGCGGGGGTCAAACCAATGAGCAGTTCTTC; clone size: NA; J gene: TRBJ2-1; CDR3 length: 14; D gene: TRBD2; V gene: TRBV9
CDR3 protein: CASSLSGQGNGEQYF; CDR3 DNA: TGTGCCAGCAGCTTGTCCGGACAGGGGAATGGGGAGCAGTACTTC; clone size: NA; J gene: TRBJ2-7; CDR3 length: 15; D gene: TRBD1; V gene: TRBV5-4
CDR3 protein: CASSPGLAGVLSTDTQYF; CDR3 DNA: TGTGCCAGCAGCCCTGGACTAGCGGGGGTCCTCAGCACAGATACGCAGTATTTT; clone size: NA; J gene: TRBJ2-3; CDR3 length: 18; D gene: TRBD2; V gene: TRBV5-4
CDR3 protein: CASSEPGQDSYEQYF; CDR3 DNA: TGTGCCAGCAGCGAACCGGGACAGGACTCCTACGAGCAGTACTTC; clone size: NA; J gene: TRBJ2-7; CDR3 length: 15; D gene: TRBD1; V gene: TRBV7-9
CDR3 protein: CAIRNQGWTEAFF; CDR3 DNA: TGTGCCATCAGGAATCAGGGCTGGACTGAAGCTTTCTTT; clone size: NA; J gene: TRBJ1-1; CDR3 length: 13; D gene: NA; V gene: TRBV10-3
CDR3 protein: CASRDWDRGVEQYF; CDR3 DNA: TGTGCCAGCAGAGATTGGGACAGGGGCGTCGAGCAGTACTTC; clone size: NA; J gene: TRBJ2-7; CDR3 length: 14; D gene: TRBD1; V gene: TRBV6-5
CDR3 protein: CAISEPGVLSGNTIYF; CDR3 DNA: TGTGCCATCAGTGAGCCAGGGGTACTCTCTGGAAACACCATATATTTT; clone size: NA; J gene: TRBJ1-3; CDR3 length: 16; D gene: NA; V gene: TRBV10-3
CDR3 protein: CASRGTISFYEQYF; CDR3 DNA: TGTGCCAGCAGGGGGACTATTTCCTTCTACGAGCAGTACTTC; clone size: NA; J gene: TRBJ2-7; CDR3 length: 14; D gene: TRBD2; V gene: TRBV2
CDR3 protein: CAWSVVRGQDLYGYTF; CDR3 DNA: TGTGCCTGGAGTGTAGTCCGGGGACAGGACCTCTATGGCTACACCTTC; clone size: few; J gene: TRBJ1-2; CDR3 length: 16; D gene: TRBD1; V gene: TRBV30
CDR3 protein: CASSQGAGLASNQPQHF; CDR3 DNA: TGTGCCAGCAGCCAAGGGGCGGGACTTGCTAGCAATCAGCCCCAGCATTTT; clone size: NA; J gene: TRBJ1-5; CDR3 length: 17; D gene: NA; V gene: TRBV3-1/TRBV3-2
CDR3 protein: CATSDLRTGKGQPQHF; CDR3 DNA: TGTGCCACCAGTGATTTGCGGACAGGGAAGGGTCAGCCCCAGCATTTT; clone size: NA; J gene: TRBJ1-5; CDR3 length: 16; D gene: TRBD1; V gene: TRBV24-1
CDR3 protein: CASSWAYQNEKLFF; CDR3 DNA: TGTGCCAGCAGTTGGGCCTACCAAAATGAAAAACTGTTTTTT; clone size: NA; J gene: TRBJ1-4; CDR3 length: 14; D gene: NA; V gene: TRBV2
CDR3 protein: CASSSGGVSTDTQYF; CDR3 DNA: TGTGCCAGCAGTTCAGGGGGCGTATCCACAGATACGCAGTATTTT; clone size: NA; J gene: TRBJ2-3; CDR3 length: 15; D gene: TRBD1; V gene: TRBV28
CDR3 protein: CASSYAQGENTEAFF; CDR3 DNA: TGTGCCAGCAGTTACGCGCAGGGCGAGAACACTGAAGCTTTCTTT; clone size: NA; J gene: TRBJ1-1; CDR3 length: 15; D gene: NA; V gene: TRBV6-2/TRBV6-3
CDR3 protein: CASSEMATDTQYF; CDR3 DNA: TGTGCCAGCAGTGAAATGGCCACAGATACGCAGTATTTT; clone size: NA; J gene: TRBJ2-3; CDR3 length: 13; D gene: NA; V gene: TRBV25-1
CDR3 protein: CASSVTSGGVLVEELFF; CDR3 DNA: TGTGCCAGCAGCGTGACTAGCGGGGGGGTGCTAGTAGAAGAGCTGTTTTTT; clone size: NA; J gene: TRBJ2-2; CDR3 length: 17; D gene: TRBD2; V gene: TRBV5-6
CDR3 protein: CASINREDTEAFF; CDR3 DNA: TGTGCCAGCATTAACCGGGAGGACACTGAAGCTTTCTTT; clone size: NA; J gene: TRBJ1-1; CDR3 length: 13; D gene: NA; V gene: TRBV6-5
CDR3 protein: CASGLEAQETQYF; CDR3 DNA: TGTGCTAGTGGTTTGGAAGCCCAAGAGACCCAGTACTTC; clone size: NA; J gene: TRBJ2-5; CDR3 length: 13; D gene: NA; V gene: TRBV12-5
CDR3 protein: CSVDDGTGRQETQYF; CDR3 DNA: TGCAGCGTTGATGATGGGACAGGACGACAAGAGACCCAGTACTTC; clone size: NA; J gene: TRBJ2-5; CDR3 length: 15; D gene: TRBD1; V gene: TRBV29-1
CDR3 protein: CASSPRLAGVRDTQYF; CDR3 DNA: TGTGCCAGCAGCCCCCGACTAGCGGGGGTGAGAGATACGCAGTATTTT; clone size: NA; J gene: TRBJ2-3; CDR3 length: 16; D gene: TRBD2; V gene: TRBV14
CDR3 protein: CASSQESGWAPGELFF; CDR3 DNA: TGCGCCAGCAGCCAAGAGTCTGGGTGGGCTCCCGGGGAGCTGTTTTTT; clone size: NA; J gene: TRBJ2-2; CDR3 length: 16; D gene: NA; V gene: TRBV4-1
CDR3 protein: CASGTSGGAGDTQYF; CDR3 DNA: TGTGCTAGTGGTACAAGCGGGGGGGCGGGAGATACGCAGTATTTT; clone size: NA; J gene: TRBJ2-3; CDR3 length: 15; D gene: TRBD2; V gene: TRBV12-5
CDR3 protein: CASSEAGVNYGYTF; CDR3 DNA: TGCGCCAGCAGTGAAGCAGGGGTCAACTATGGCTACACCTTC; clone size: NA; J gene: TRBJ1-2; CDR3 length: 14; D gene: NA; V gene: TRBV10-2
CDR3 protein: CASRPGQGRNTIYF; CDR3 DNA: TGTGCCAGCAGACCAGGACAGGGTCGGAACACCATATATTTT; clone size: NA; J gene: TRBJ1-3; CDR3 length: 14; D gene: TRBD1; V gene: TRBV6-6
CDR3 protein: CASSLTGKGNQPQHF; CDR3 DNA: TGTGCCAGCAGTTTAACGGGAAAGGGCAATCAGCCCCAGCATTTT; clone size: NA; J gene: TRBJ1-5; CDR3 length: 15; D gene: NA; V gene: TRBV28
CDR3 protein: CSVDSSTDTQYF; CDR3 DNA: TGCAGCGTTGACAGTTCCACAGATACGCAGTATTTT; clone size: NA; J gene: TRBJ2-3; CDR3 length: 12; D gene: NA; V gene: TRBV29-1
CDR3 protein: CASSPPSGGASNEQFF; CDR3 DNA: TGTGCCAGCAGCCCTCCTAGCGGGGGGGCTTCAAATGAGCAGTTCTTC; clone size: NA; J gene: TRBJ2-1; CDR3 length: 16; D gene: TRBD2; V gene: TRBV5-4
CDR3 protein: CASRVLDTQYF; CDR3 DNA: TGTGCCAGCCGAGTTTTGGATACGCAGTATTTT; clone size: NA; J gene: TRBJ2-3; CDR3 length: 11; D gene: NA; V gene: TRBV6-5
CDR3 protein: CASSFEGAYGYTF; CDR3 DNA: TGTGCCAGCAGCTTTGAGGGGGCGTATGGCTACACCTTC; clone size: NA; J gene: TRBJ1-2; CDR3 length: 13; D gene: TRBD1; V gene: TRBV7-9
CDR3 protein: CASSQEIPGGSQPQHF; CDR3 DNA: TGCGCCAGCAGCCAAGAAATTCCCGGGGGGTCTCAGCCCCAGCATTTT; clone size: once; J gene: TRBJ1-5; CDR3 length: 16; D gene: NA; V gene: TRBV4-1
CDR3 protein: CAISEFQGQSGTEAFF; CDR3 DNA: TGTGCCATCAGTGAGTTCCAGGGGCAGTCTGGCACTGAAGCTTTCTTT; clone size: NA; J gene: TRBJ1-1; CDR3 length: 16; D gene: NA; V gene: TRBV10-3
CDR3 protein: CASSISVYPTAQGSGANVLTF; CDR3 DNA: TGTGCCAGTAGTATATCGGTTTACCCGACAGCACAGGGCTCTGGGGCCAACGTCCTGACTTTC; clone size: NA; J gene: TRBJ2-6; CDR3 length: 21; D gene: NA; V gene: TRBV19
CDR3 protein: CASSRGAGTDTQYF; CDR3 DNA: TGTGCCAGCAGCAGGGGTGCCGGCACAGATACGCAGTATTTT; clone size: NA; J gene: TRBJ2-3; CDR3 length: 14; D gene: NA; V gene: TRBV6-5
CDR3 protein: CASSLGQGAGGYTF; CDR3 DNA: TGTGCCAGCAGCTTGGGACAGGGGGCCGGCGGCTACACCTTC; clone size: NA; J gene: TRBJ1-2; CDR3 length: 14; D gene: TRBD1; V gene: TRBV5-6
CDR3 protein: CASSNQSMDEQYF; CDR3 DNA: TGTGCCAGCAGCAATCAGTCGATGGACGAGCAGTACTTC; clone size: NA; J gene: TRBJ2-7; CDR3 length: 13; D gene: NA; V gene: TRBV21-1
CDR3 protein: CASSSLGADGYTF; CDR3 DNA: TGTGCCAGCAGCTCCTTGGGGGCGGACGGCTACACCTTC; clone size: NA; J gene: TRBJ1-2; CDR3 length: 13; D gene: NA; V gene: TRBV11-2
CDR3 protein: CASSPEGQGGYGYTF; CDR3 DNA: TGTGCCAGCTCACCTGAAGGACAGGGCGGCTATGGCTACACCTTC; clone size: NA; J gene: TRBJ1-2; CDR3 length: 15; D gene: TRBD1; V gene: TRBV18
CDR3 protein: CASSSGTGVGQPQHF; CDR3 DNA: TGTGCCAGCAGTTCCGGGACAGGGGTGGGCCAGCCCCAGCATTTT; clone size: NA; J gene: TRBJ1-5; CDR3 length: 15; D gene: TRBD1; V gene: TRBV5-8
CDR3 protein: CASSSQGSGNTIYF; CDR3 DNA: TGTGCCAGCAGCTCACAGGGGTCTGGAAACACCATATATTTT; clone size: NA; J gene: TRBJ1-3; CDR3 length: 14; D gene: TRBD1; V gene: TRBV7-2
CDR3 protein: CASSFNGVTTGELFF; CDR3 DNA: TGTGCCAGCAGCTTCAACGGGGTTACCACCGGGGAGCTGTTTTTT; clone size: NA; J gene: TRBJ2-2; CDR3 length: 15; D gene: NA; V gene: TRBV5-4
CDR3 protein: CASRTENNEKLFF; CDR3 DNA: TGTGCCAGCAGAACAGAGAATAATGAAAAACTGTTTTTT; clone size: NA; J gene: TRBJ1-4; CDR3 length: 13; D gene: NA; V gene: TRBV28
CDR3 protein: CASVGTGITYEQYF; CDR3 DNA: TGTGCCAGCGTAGGGACAGGGATAACCTACGAGCAGTACTTC; clone size: NA; J gene: TRBJ2-7; CDR3 length: 14; D gene: TRBD1; V gene: TRBV28